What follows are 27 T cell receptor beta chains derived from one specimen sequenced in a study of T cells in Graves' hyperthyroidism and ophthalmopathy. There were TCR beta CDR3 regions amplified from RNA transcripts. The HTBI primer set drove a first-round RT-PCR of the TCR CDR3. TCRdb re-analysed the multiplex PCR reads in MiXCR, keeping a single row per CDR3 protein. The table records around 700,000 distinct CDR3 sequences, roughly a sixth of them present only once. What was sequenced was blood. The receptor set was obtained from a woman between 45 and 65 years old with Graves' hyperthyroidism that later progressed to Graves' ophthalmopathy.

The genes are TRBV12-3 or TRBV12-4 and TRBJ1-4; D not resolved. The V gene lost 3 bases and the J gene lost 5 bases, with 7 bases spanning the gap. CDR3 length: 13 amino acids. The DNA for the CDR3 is TGTGCCAGCAGTTTTCATCCCAATGAAAAACTGTTTTTT. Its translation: CASSFHPNEKLFF.

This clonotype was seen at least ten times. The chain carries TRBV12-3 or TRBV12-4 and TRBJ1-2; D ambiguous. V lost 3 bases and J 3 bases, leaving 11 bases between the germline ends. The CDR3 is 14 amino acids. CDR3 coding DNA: TGTGCCAGCAGTTTGGTTCCAGCTTACTATGGCTACACCTTC. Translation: CASSLVPAYYGYTF.

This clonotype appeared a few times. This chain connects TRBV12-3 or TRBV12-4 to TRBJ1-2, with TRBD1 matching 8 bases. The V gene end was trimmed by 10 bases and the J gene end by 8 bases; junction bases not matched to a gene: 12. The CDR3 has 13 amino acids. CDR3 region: CATEWTGQSGYTF. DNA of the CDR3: TGTGCCACCGAGTGGACAGGGCAGAGCGGCTACACCTTC.

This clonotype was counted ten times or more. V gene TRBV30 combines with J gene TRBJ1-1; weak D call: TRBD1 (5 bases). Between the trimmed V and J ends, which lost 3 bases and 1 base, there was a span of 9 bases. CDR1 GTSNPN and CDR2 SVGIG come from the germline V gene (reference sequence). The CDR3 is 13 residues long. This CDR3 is CAWRARENTEAFF. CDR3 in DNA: TGTGCCTGGAGGGCCAGGGAGAACACTGAAGCTTTCTTT.

The CDR3: CASILGRGQVYTEAFF. CDR3 bases: TGTGCCAGCATTCTGGGGAGGGGACAGGTATACACTGAAGCTTTCTTT. V gene TRBV5-5 combines with J gene TRBJ1-1, with TRBD1 matching over 8 bases. This CDR3 spans 16 amino acids. V was clipped by 6 bases and J by 3 bases; unmatched bases: 13. Germline CDR1 SGHKS, CDR2 YYEKEE (reference sequence).

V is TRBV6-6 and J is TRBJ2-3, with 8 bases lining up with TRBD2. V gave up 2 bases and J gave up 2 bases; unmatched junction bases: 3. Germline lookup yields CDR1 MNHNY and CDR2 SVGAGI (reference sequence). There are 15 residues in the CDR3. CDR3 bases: TGTGCCAGCAGTTACCCAGCGGGGGACACAGATACGCAGTATTTT. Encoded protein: CASSYPAGDTDTQYF.

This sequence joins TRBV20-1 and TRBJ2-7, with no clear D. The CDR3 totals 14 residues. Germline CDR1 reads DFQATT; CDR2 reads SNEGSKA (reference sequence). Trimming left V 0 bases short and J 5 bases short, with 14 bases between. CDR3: CSARDRMGLDEQYF. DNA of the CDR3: TGCAGTGCTAGAGATCGGATGGGGTTAGACGAGCAGTACTTC.

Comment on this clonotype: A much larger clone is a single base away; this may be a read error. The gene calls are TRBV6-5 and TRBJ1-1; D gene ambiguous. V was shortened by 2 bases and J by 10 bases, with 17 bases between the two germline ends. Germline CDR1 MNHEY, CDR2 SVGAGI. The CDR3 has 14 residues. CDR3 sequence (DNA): TGTGCCAGCAGTTACGCTCCAAACACGGAGGGAGCTTTCTTT. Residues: CASSYAPNTEGAFF.

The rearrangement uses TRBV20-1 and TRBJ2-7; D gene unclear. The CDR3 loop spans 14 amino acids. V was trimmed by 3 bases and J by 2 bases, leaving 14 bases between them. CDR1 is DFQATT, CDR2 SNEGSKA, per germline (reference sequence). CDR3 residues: CSASVPPQTYEQYF. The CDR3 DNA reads TGCAGTGCTAGTGTCCCACCACAAACCTACGAGCAGTACTTC.

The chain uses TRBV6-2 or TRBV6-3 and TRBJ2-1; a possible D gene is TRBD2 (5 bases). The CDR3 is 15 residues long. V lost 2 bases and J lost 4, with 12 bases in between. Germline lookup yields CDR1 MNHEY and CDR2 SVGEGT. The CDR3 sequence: CASSYVRATYNEQFF. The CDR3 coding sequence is TGTGCCAGCAGTTACGTGAGGGCTACGTACAATGAGCAGTTCTTC.

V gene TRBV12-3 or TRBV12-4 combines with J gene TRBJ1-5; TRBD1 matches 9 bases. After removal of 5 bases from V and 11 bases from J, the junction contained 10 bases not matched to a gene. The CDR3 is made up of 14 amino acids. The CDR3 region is CASSTGTGLEAQHF. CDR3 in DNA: TGTGCCAGCAGTACCGGGACAGGGTTGGAAGCCCAGCATTTT.

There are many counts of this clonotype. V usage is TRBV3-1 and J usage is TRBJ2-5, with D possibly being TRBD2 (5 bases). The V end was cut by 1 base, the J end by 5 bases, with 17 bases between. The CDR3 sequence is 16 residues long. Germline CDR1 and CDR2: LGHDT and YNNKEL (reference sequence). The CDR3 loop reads CASSQGTGPPGETQYF. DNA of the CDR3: TGTGCCAGCAGCCAAGGGACGGGCCCTCCGGGGGAGACCCAGTACTTC.

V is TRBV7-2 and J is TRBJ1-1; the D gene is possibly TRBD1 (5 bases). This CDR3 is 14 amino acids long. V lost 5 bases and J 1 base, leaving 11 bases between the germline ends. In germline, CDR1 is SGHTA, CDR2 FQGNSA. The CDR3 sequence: CASSRPTENTEAFF. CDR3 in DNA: TGTGCCAGCAGCCGTCCGACAGAGAACACTGAAGCTTTCTTT.

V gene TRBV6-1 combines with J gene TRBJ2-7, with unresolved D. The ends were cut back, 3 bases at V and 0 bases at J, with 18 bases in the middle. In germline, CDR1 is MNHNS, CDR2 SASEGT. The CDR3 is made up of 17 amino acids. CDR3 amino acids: CASSEPFQKLSSYEQYF. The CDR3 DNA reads TGTGCCAGCAGTGAGCCCTTTCAAAAACTAAGCTCCTACGAGCAGTACTTC.

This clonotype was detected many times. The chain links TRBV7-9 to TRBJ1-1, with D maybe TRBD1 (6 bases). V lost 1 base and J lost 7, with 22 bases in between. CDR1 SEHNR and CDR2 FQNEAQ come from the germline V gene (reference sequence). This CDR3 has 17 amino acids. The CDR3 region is CASSLDFRRGTTNEAFF. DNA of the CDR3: TGTGCCAGCAGCTTAGATTTTAGACGGGGGACAACAAATGAAGCTTTCTTT. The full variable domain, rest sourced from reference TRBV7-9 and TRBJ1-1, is DTGVSQNPRHKITKRGQNVTFRCDPISEHNRLYWYRQTLGQGPEFLTYFQNEAQLEKSRLLSDRFSAERPKGSFSTLEIQRTEQGDSAMYLCASSLDFRRGTTNEAFFGQGTRLTVV.

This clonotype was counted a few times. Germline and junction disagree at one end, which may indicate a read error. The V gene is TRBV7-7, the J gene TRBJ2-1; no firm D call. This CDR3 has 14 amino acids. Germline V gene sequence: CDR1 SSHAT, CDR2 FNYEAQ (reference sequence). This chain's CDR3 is CASSLNPEYNEQFF. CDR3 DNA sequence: TGTGCTAGCAGCTTAAATCCAGAGTACAATGAGCAGTTCTTC.

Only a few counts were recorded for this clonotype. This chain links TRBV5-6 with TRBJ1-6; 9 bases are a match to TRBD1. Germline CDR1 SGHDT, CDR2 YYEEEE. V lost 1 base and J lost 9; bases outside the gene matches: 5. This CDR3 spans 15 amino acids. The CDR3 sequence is CASSLMYRGRSPLHF. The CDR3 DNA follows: TGTGCCAGCAGCTTGATGTACAGGGGGCGTTCACCCCTCCACTTT.

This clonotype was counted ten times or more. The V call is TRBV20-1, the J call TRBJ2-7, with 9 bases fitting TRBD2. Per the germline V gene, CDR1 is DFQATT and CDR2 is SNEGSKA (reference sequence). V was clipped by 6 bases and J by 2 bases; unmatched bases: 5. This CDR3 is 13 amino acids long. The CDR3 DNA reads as TGCAGTGCATACCTAGCGGGAACCTACGAGCAGTACTTC. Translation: CSAYLAGTYEQYF.

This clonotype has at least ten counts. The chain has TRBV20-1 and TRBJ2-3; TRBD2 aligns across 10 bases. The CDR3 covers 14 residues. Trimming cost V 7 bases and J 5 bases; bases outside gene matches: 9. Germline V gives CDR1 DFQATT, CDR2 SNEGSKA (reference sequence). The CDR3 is CSGEREGSGDTQYF. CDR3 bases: TGCAGTGGAGAGCGGGAGGGGTCAGGAGATACGCAGTATTTT.

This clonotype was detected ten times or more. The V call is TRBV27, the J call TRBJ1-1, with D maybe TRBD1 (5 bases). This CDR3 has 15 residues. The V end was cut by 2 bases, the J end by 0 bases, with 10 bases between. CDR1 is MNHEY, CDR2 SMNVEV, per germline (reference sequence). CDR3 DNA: TGTGCCAGCAGTTTAAGAGGGACCCTGAACACTGAAGCTTTCTTT. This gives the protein CASSLRGTLNTEAFF.

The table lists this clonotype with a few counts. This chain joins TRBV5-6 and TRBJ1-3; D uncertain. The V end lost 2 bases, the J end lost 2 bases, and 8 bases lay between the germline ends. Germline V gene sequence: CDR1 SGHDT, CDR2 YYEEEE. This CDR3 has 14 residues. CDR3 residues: CASSLGIPGNTIYF. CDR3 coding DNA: TGTGCCAGCAGCTTAGGGATACCTGGAAACACCATATATTTT.

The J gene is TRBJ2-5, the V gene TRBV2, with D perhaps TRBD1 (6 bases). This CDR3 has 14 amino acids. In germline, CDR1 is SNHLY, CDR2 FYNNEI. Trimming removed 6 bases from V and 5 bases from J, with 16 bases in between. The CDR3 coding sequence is TGTGCCAGCAGGGAGGACAGTATCCAGGAGACCCAGTACTTC. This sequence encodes CASREDSIQETQYF.

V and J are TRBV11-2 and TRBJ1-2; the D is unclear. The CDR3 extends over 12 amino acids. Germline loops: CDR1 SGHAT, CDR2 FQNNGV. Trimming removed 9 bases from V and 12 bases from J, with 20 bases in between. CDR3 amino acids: CASRKPGRCHTF. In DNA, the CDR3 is TGTGCCAGTAGAAAACCGGGCCGTTGCCACACCTTC.

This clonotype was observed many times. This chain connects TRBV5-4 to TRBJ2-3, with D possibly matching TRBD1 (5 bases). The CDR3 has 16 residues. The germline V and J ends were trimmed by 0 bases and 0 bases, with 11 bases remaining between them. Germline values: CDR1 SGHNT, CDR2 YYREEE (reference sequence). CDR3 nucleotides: TGTGCCAGCAGCTTGGAGACAGCGCCTAGCACAGATACGCAGTATTTT. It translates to CASSLETAPSTDTQYF.

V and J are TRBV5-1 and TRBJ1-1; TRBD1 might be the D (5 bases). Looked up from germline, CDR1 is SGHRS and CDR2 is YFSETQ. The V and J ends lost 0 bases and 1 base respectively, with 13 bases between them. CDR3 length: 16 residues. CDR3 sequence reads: CASSLAGPPKNTEAFF. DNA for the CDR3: TGCGCCAGCAGCTTGGCAGGGCCTCCAAAGAACACTGAAGCTTTCTTT.

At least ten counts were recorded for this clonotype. The CDR3 nucleotides are TGCAGTGCTAGGAACACAGAGGCTTATAATTCACCCCTCCACTTT. This translates into CSARNTEAYNSPLHF. V is TRBV20-1 and J is TRBJ1-6; D is uncertain. Germline V gene sequence: CDR1 DFQATT, CDR2 SNEGSKA (reference sequence). V was pared by 3 bases and J by 4 bases, with 13 bases between. The CDR3 extends over 15 amino acids.

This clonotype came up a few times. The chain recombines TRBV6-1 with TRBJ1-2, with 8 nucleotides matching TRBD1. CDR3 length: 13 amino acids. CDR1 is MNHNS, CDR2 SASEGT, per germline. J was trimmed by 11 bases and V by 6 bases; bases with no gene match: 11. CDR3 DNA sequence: TGTGCCAGCAGGCCCGGGACAGGTCCACAATACACCTTC. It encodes CASRPGTGPQYTF.